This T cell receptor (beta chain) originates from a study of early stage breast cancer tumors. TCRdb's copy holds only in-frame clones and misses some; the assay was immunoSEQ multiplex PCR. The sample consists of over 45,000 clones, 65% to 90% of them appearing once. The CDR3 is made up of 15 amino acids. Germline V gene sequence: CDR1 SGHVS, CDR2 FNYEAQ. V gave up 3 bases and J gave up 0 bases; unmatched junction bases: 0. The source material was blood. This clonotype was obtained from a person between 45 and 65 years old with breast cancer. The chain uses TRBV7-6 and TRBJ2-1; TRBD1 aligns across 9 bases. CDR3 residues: CASSLTGGSYNEQFF. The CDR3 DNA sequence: TGTGCCAGCAGCTTGACAGGGGGCTCCTACAATGAGCAGTTCTTC.